Here is one T cell receptor (beta chain) with its context. The record originates from a study of blood T cell repertoires in COVID-19. Study-level information: The study drew acute and convalescent COVID-19 samples from the United States, Italy and Spain. From T cells, B-cell-depleted T cells, or PBMCs came the material, which was cDNA or gDNA.

Germline lookup yields CDR1 SGHNT and CDR2 YYREEE (reference sequence). This CDR3 contains 13 residues. The ends were cut back, 3 bases at V and 6 bases at J, with 12 bases in the middle. Per the authors' pipeline: Nucleated cell number was recorded as an estimate derived from reference gene primer amplification. Clones were read by immunoSEQ multiplex PCR, and TCRdb kept only the in-frame ones, dropping some. For V, J and clone size, that table is used; D and trimming come from the DNA. Of fewer than 200,000 clones listed, about 88% are singletons. The clonotype was recovered from a man in his forties or fifties with active or convalescent COVID-19. Sequenced sample: peripheral blood. This chain links TRBV5-4 with TRBJ1-1; D may be TRBD1 (5 bases). CDR3 protein: CASSYQEQAEAFF. Written as DNA, the CDR3 is TGTGCCAGCAGCTACCAAGAACAGGCTGAAGCTTTCTTT.